Presented here are 15 T cell receptor beta chains from one specimen sequenced in a study of cytomegalovirus exposure and HLA in healthy donors. Assay used: immunoSEQ multiplex PCR; TCRdb lists only in-frame clones, some missing. The table lists roughly 120,000 clones, 75% to 90% of them singletons. The sample comprised PBMCs. Receptor source: a man aged 18 to 30 in good health and CMV-seropositive.

The chain recombines TRBV7-2 with TRBJ2-4; TRBD2 matches 9 bases. Germline-derived CDR1 and CDR2 are SGHTA and FQGNSA. Trimming took 1 base from V and 7 from J; bases not matched to a gene: 2. CDR3 length equals 14 residues. In nucleotides, the CDR3 is TGTGCCAGCAGCTTAGGGCTAGCGGGGAACATTCAGTACTTC. This gives the protein CASSLGLAGNIQYF.

This rearrangement joins TRBV4-2 to TRBJ2-1; D not certain. CDR1 and CDR2 from the germline V gene are LGHNA and YNFKEQ. V was shortened by 4 bases and J by 6 bases, with 10 bases between the two germline ends. This CDR3 has 13 residues. The CDR3 protein is CASSRSTGNEQFF. The CDR3 DNA is TGTGCCAGCAGCCGGTCTACGGGCAATGAGCAGTTCTTC.

The chain links TRBV27 to TRBJ2-2; D gene ambiguous. CDR1 and CDR2 (germline): MNHEY, SMNVEV (reference sequence). Trimming left V 3 bases short and J 5 bases short, with 10 bases between. CDR3 length: 14 amino acids. CDR3 amino acids: CASSFMVGTGELFF. CDR3 in DNA: TGTGCCAGCAGTTTTATGGTCGGTACCGGGGAGCTGTTTTTT.

V is TRBV6-5 and J is TRBJ2-3; TRBD2 matches 8 bases. The germline V gene encodes CDR1 MNHEY and CDR2 SVGAGI. Germline trimming cut 6 bases from V and 5 bases from J; bases unmatched to any gene: 10. This CDR3 region has 15 residues. The DNA of the CDR3 is TGTGCCAGCAGCCCTCGGGGGGGCCCCATAGATACGCAGTATTTT. Translation gives CASSPRGGPIDTQYF.

V usage is TRBV21-1 and J usage is TRBJ2-7; the table names TRBD2, a call not compared with the DNA. TRBV21-1 is marked as a pseudogene. The CDR3 loop spans 18 amino acids. The CDR3 DNA sequence: TGTGCCAGCAGCAAAGACGGATGGAGCGGGCCCCGTTCCTACGAGCAGTACTTC. Protein sequence: CASSKDGWSGPRSYEQYF.

The V call is TRBV7-8, the J call TRBJ2-5; 12 bases agree with TRBD2. V lost 2 bases, J lost 3 bases, and 7 bases stayed unmatched. The CDR3 runs to 17 residues. Germline assignment: CDR1 SGHVS and CDR2 FQNEAQ. In DNA form, the CDR3 reads TGTGCCAGCAGCTTAATCGGGGGACTAGCGGGTGAAGAGACCCAGTACTTC. Translating it yields CASSLIGGLAGEETQYF.

This clone showed up just a few times. The V and J genes are TRBV19 and TRBJ1-2; D is perhaps TRBD1 (5 bases). CDR1 and CDR2 from the germline V gene are LNHDA and SQIVND (reference sequence). The V end was cut by 3 bases, the J end by 4 bases, with 15 bases between. The CDR3 totals 15 residues. This CDR3 reads CASSMSGDEFYGYTF. The CDR3 DNA reads as TGTGCCAGTAGTATGTCGGGGGACGAATTCTATGGCTACACCTTC.

V usage is TRBV11-2 and J usage is TRBJ2-3, with D maybe TRBD2 (5 bases). Germline loops: CDR1 SGHAT, CDR2 FQNNGV. V dropped 5 bases and J dropped 10 bases, with 10 bases sitting between them. This CDR3 spans 11 amino acids. CDR3 region: CASSPGLPQYF. The CDR3 region has the DNA TGTGCCAGCAGCCCAGGACTTCCGCAGTATTTT.

This clone was recorded a few times. V gene TRBV25-1 combines with J gene TRBJ1-2; a weak D match, TRBD1 (5 bases). CDR1 is MGHDK and CDR2 is SYGVNS in the germline V gene. Trimming removed 3 bases from V and 4 bases from J, with 15 bases in between. This CDR3 region has 15 residues. The CDR3 sequence is CASSDGGRVGYGYTF. The CDR3 coding sequence is TGTGCCAGCAGTGACGGTGGCAGGGTTGGCTATGGCTACACCTTC.

The chain links TRBV5-4 to TRBJ2-4; D unclear. There are 14 residues in the CDR3. Trimming removed 0 bases from V and 5 bases from J, with 9 bases in between. Looked up from germline, CDR1 is SGHNT and CDR2 is YYREEE (reference sequence). The CDR3 protein is CASSLANSQNIQYF. For the CDR3, the DNA is TGTGCCAGCAGCTTGGCGAACAGCCAAAACATTCAGTACTTC.

This CDR3 reads CASSSPVRLNQPQHF. The CDR3 nucleotides are TGTGCCAGCAGTTCCCCCGTTCGACTCAATCAGCCCCAGCATTTT. V usage is TRBV28 and J usage is TRBJ1-5, with D hard to call. Trimming cost V 4 bases and J 3 bases, with 13 bases left between them. The germline V gene has CDR1 MDHEN and CDR2 SYDVKM. This CDR3 has 15 residues.

The chain combines TRBV29-1 with TRBJ2-3; 10 nucleotides match TRBD1. The CDR3 has 15 residues. CDR1 SQVTM and CDR2 ANQGSEA come from the germline V gene. J lost 4 bases, V lost 4 bases, and 8 bases had no gene match. The CDR3 loop is CSVGGRQGAADTQYF. The DNA for the CDR3 is TGCAGCGTTGGAGGTCGACAGGGGGCTGCAGATACGCAGTATTTT.

This clone was counted only a few times. V is TRBV29-1 and J is TRBJ2-3; tentative D call: TRBD1 (7 bases). The germline V gene has CDR1 SQVTM and CDR2 ANQGSEA. The V end was cut by 0 bases, the J end by 7 bases, with 20 bases between. This CDR3 has 16 amino acids. The DNA for the CDR3 is TGCAGCGTTGAAGATTTATGGGGGCAGGGGGGAAATACGCAGTATTTT. The encoded protein is CSVEDLWGQGGNTQYF.

The rearrangement uses TRBV7-9 and TRBJ2-1, with D maybe TRBD2 (7 bases). The germline CDR1 and CDR2 sequences are SEHNR and FQNEAQ (reference sequence). V was shortened by 1 base and J by 0 bases, with 16 bases between the two germline ends. The CDR3 is made up of 18 amino acids. The DNA for the CDR3 is TGTGCCAGCAGCTTAGGGAGGTTGCGGGGGCTCTCCTACAATGAGCAGTTCTTC. Its protein product is CASSLGRLRGLSYNEQFF.

This clone was counted a single time. V and J are TRBV19 and TRBJ1-5; 10 bases fit TRBD1. The CDR3 is 14 residues long. Germline V CDR1 and CDR2: LNHDA, SQIVND (reference sequence). CDR3 in DNA: TGTGTCGTACCCGGGACAGGGGTACATCAGCCCCAGCATTTT. It codes for CVVPGTGVHQPQHF.